Shown below are 18 T cell receptor beta chains from a single sample sequenced in a study of metastatic and nonmetastatic thyroid tumors. No treatment had been given to any patient before thyroid surgery. MiXCR reprocessed the PCR reads for TCRdb. The sample lists fewer than 20,000 clones; roughly a fifth were seen once. Source material: tumor tissue. All receptors derive from a female donor with papillary thyroid cancer or a benign thyroid nodule (not recorded which). Some clones in this sample may be carry-over from other donors' samples.

This clone was observed many times. The chain links TRBV4-2 to TRBJ1-1; D remains ambiguous. Trimming pared 1 base from V and 2 bases from J, leaving 5 bases between. Germline CDR1 LGHNA, CDR2 YNFKEQ. The CDR3 has 13 residues. CDR3 sequence (DNA): TGTGCCAGCAGCCAAGTGCTCAACACTGAAGCTTTCTTT. As protein: CASSQVLNTEAFF.

V gene TRBV24-1 combines with J gene TRBJ2-3; TRBD1 aligns across 9 bases. The J segment lost 6 bases and the V segment lost 3 bases, leaving 6 bases of the junction unmatched. There are 15 residues in the CDR3. Germline values: CDR1 KGHDR, CDR2 SFDVKD. The CDR3 protein is CATSDADRGMDTQYF. DNA for the CDR3: TGTGCCACCAGTGATGCCGACAGGGGGATGGATACGCAGTATTTT.

This clone was found many times. The chain combines TRBV4-2 with TRBJ2-2; 8 nucleotides line up with TRBD2. The ends lost 4 bases at V and 3 bases at J; junction bases unmatched: 10. CDR3 length: 17 amino acids. Germline CDR1 LGHNA, CDR2 YNFKEQ. CDR3 bases: TGTGCCAGCAGCCCGGTTCCCCGGGGGGGAGACACCGGGGAGCTGTTTTTT. Residues: CASSPVPRGGDTGELFF.

A remark on this clone: A junction end diverges from the germline sequence, so it may reflect a read error. J is TRBJ2-7 and V is TRBV7-2, with a tentative D call TRBD1 (6 bases). CDR1 is SGHTA and CDR2 is FQGNSA in the germline V gene. CDR3 length equals 13 residues. CDR3: CAISPGTYYEQYF. The CDR3 bases are TGTGCCATCAGCCCCGGGACATACTACGAGCAGTACTTC.

This clone was detected ten times or more. A read error may be the cause here, since a much bigger clone is one base away. This same CDR3 is encoded by further DNA sequences in the sample. CDR3 sequence (DNA): TGTGCCAGCAGCTTAGTTGAGGATTCCTTGTCCCCTTATAGCAATCAGCCTCAGCATTTT. As protein: CASSLVEDSLSPYSNQPQHF. The chain carries TRBV7-8 and TRBJ1-5; D remains unclear. The germline gives CDR1 SGHVS, CDR2 FQNEAQ. This CDR3 contains 20 residues.

This clone has a count of ten or more. V and J are TRBV19 and TRBJ1-1; tentative D call: TRBD1 (5 bases). Germline-derived CDR1 and CDR2 are LNHDA and SQIVND (reference sequence). The CDR3 loop spans 14 amino acids. V gave up 7 bases and J gave up 5 bases, with 17 bases separating them. The chain's CDR3 is CASTRGGDQTEAFF. The CDR3 nucleotides are TGTGCCAGTACCCGGGGGGGGGACCAGACTGAAGCTTTCTTT.

In its sample, this clone was seen a few times. The chain links TRBV27 to TRBJ2-2; TRBD2 matches at 7 bases. Per the germline V gene, CDR1 is MNHEY and CDR2 is SMNVEV (reference sequence). The CDR3 has 16 amino acids. The V gene end was trimmed by 6 bases and the J gene end by 1 base; junction bases not matched to a gene: 8. DNA of the CDR3: TGTGCCAGCAGAACATTAGCGGGCTTGAACACCGGGGAGCTGTTTTTT. This translates into CASRTLAGLNTGELFF.

In this sample, this clone turned up a few times. The chain employs TRBV6-2 or TRBV6-3 and TRBJ2-2; D is unresolved. CDR1 MNHEY and CDR2 SVGEGT come from the germline V gene. The CDR3 consists of 13 residues. V lost 0 bases, J lost 7 bases, and 6 bases lay in between. The CDR3 nucleotides read TGTGCCAGCAGTTACTCCGGTGGCGGGGAGCTGTTTTTT. Translated, it gives CASSYSGGGELFF.

This clone occurred many times. The chain employs TRBV5-4 and TRBJ2-5; tentative D call: TRBD2 (5 bases). The CDR3 contains 14 residues. In germline, CDR1 is SGHNT, CDR2 YYREEE (reference sequence). Trimming removed 6 bases from V and 5 bases from J, with 17 bases in between. CDR3 coding DNA: TGTGCCAGCAAACCGTCCGGGGTCGGGGAGACCCAGTACTTC. It yields the protein CASKPSGVGETQYF. The full variable domain, completed using reference TRBV5-4 and TRBJ2-5, is ETGVTQSPTHLIKTRGQQVTLRCSSQSGHNTVSWYQQALGQGPQFIFQYYREEENGRGNFPPRFSGLQFPNYSSELNVNALELDDSALYLCASKPSGVGETQYFGPGTRLLVL.

This clone was detected only a few times. This sequence joins TRBV11-1 and TRBJ2-2, with TRBD1 identical over 8 bases. The CDR3 covers 19 residues. J lost 6 bases, V lost 1 base, and 16 bases had no gene match. Germline CDR1 reads SGHAT; CDR2 reads FQDESV (reference sequence). The CDR3 sequence: CASSLVGTGPGGIPGELFF. The CDR3 region has the DNA TGTGCCAGCAGCTTAGTAGGGACAGGCCCTGGCGGGATTCCCGGGGAGCTGTTTTTT.

By frequency in the sample, this clone is large. This chain connects TRBV7-9 to TRBJ2-1, with 9 positions matching TRBD1. The CDR3 has 14 amino acids. CDR1 is SEHNR and CDR2 is FQNEAQ in the germline V gene (reference sequence). The V gene end was trimmed by 5 bases and the J gene end by 8 bases; junction bases not matched to a gene: 7. The CDR3 DNA sequence: TGTGCCAGCAGCCACCGGGACAGGGTGGATGAGCAGTTCTTC. It translates to CASSHRDRVDEQFF.

The table lists this clone with a few counts. Lacking the conserved final phenylalanine or tryptophan, this CDR3 likely reflects a read error. The chain employs TRBV9 and TRBJ1-1; no reliable D call. V lost 0 bases and J lost 5, with 11 bases in between. This CDR3 spans 14 amino acids. CDR1 and CDR2 (germline): SGDLS, YYNGEE. CDR3 amino acids: CASSVGNRVTEAFL. DNA for the CDR3: TGTGCCAGCAGCGTAGGAAACAGAGTAACTGAAGCTTTCCTT.

The V call is TRBV28, the J call TRBJ2-3; D is uncertain. Germline values: CDR1 MDHEN, CDR2 SYDVKM. The V end lost 5 bases, the J end lost 3 bases, and 9 bases lay between the germline ends. CDR3 length equals 13 residues. CDR3 DNA sequence: TGTGCCAGCAGTAACTCTAGGACAGATACGCAGTATTTT. Translation: CASSNSRTDTQYF.

Points on this clone: One end of the junction varies from germline; a read error may be responsible. The rearrangement links TRBV10-1 to TRBJ2-7; tentative D call: TRBD2 (6 bases). CDR1 is WNHNN and CDR2 is SYGVQD in the germline V gene (reference sequence). This CDR3 is built from 16 residues. The CDR3 nucleotides read TGCGTCAGCAGTGAGTCGTCTTCGTGGAGGGGAGACGAGCATTACTTC. Protein product: CVSSESSSWRGDEHYF.

This clone was seen ten or more times. J is TRBJ2-3 and V is TRBV5-1; 9 bases are a match to TRBD2. V lost 4 bases to trimming and J lost 2 bases; unmatched junction nucleotides: 11. From germline, CDR1 is SGHRS and CDR2 YFSETQ. CDR3 length equals 17 residues. The CDR3 DNA is TGCGCCAGCAGCCCTGGATTGACTAGCGGTAACACAGATACGCAGTATTTT. Encoded protein: CASSPGLTSGNTDTQYF. Based on the CDR3 plus reference TRBV5-1 and TRBJ2-3, the full variable domain is KAGVTQTPRYLIKTRGQQVTLSCSPISGHRSVSWYQQTPGQGLQFLFEYFSETQRNKGNFPGRFSGRQFSNSRSEMNVSTLELGDSALYLCASSPGLTSGNTDTQYFGPGTRLTVL.

The chain links TRBV5-6 to TRBJ1-2, with 7 bases lining up with TRBD1. J gave up 6 bases and V 4 bases, and 6 bases lay outside the gene matches. Per germline, CDR1 SGHDT and CDR2 YYEEEE. This CDR3 spans 13 amino acids. DNA of the CDR3: TGTGCCAGCAGCCAACGACAGGGTGATGGCTACACCTTC. Translation gives CASSQRQGDGYTF.

Of note for this clone: A junction boundary mismatches the germline segment, possibly from a read error. The identical CDR3 is also encoded by other nucleotide sequences in the sample. V usage is TRBV18 and J usage is TRBJ2-7, with TRBD1 matching 7 bases. CDR3 length: 14 amino acids. The germline V gene encodes CDR1 KGHSH and CDR2 LQKENI. The CDR3 DNA follows: TGTGCCAGCTCACCCCGGGACAGAACCTATGAGCAGTACTTC. Amino acids: CASSPRDRTYEQYF.

This clone appeared a few times. The J gene is TRBJ2-5, the V gene TRBV7-9; 10 positions match TRBD1. Trimming cost V 5 bases and J 5 bases; bases outside gene matches: 11. The length of the CDR3 is 16 residues. Looked up from germline, CDR1 is SEHNR and CDR2 is FQNEAQ (reference sequence). As DNA, the CDR3 is TGTGCCAGCAGCAACCGGGACAGGGGTGTTTTCGAGACCCAGTACTTC. It yields the protein CASSNRDRGVFETQYF.